The 22 T cell receptor beta chains presented below share a single source sample, sequenced in a study of blood T cell repertoires in COVID-19. Only in-frame clones appear in the TCRdb table, and some are missing; sequencing was by immunoSEQ multiplex PCR. The table includes fewer than 250,000 clones, 84% detected once. The sample consisted of peripheral blood. These receptor sequences come from a man aged 25 to 40 with active or convalescent COVID-19.

This sequence joins TRBV19 and TRBJ1-1; tentatively, D is TRBD1 (5 bases). The CDR3 spans 12 residues. Germline loops: CDR1 LNHDA, CDR2 SQIVND (reference sequence). V was cut by 4 bases and J by 5 bases, with 8 bases left in between. Here the CDR3 DNA reads TGTGCCAGTAGTAGGGGGGGGACTGAAGCTTTCTTT. Encoded protein: CASSRGGTEAFF.

This chain connects TRBV6-5 to TRBJ2-7; 7 bases fit TRBD1. J was trimmed by 1 base and V by 5 bases; bases with no gene match: 5. The CDR3 totals 14 residues. CDR1 MNHEY and CDR2 SVGAGI come from the germline V gene. The DNA of the CDR3 is TGTGCCAGCAGTCCTCCGACAGGGTCCTACGAGCAGTACTTC. Its translation: CASSPPTGSYEQYF.

J is TRBJ1-1 and V is TRBV9; 8 bases fit TRBD1. There are 13 residues in the CDR3. CDR1 and CDR2 from the germline V gene are SGDLS and YYNGEE. The junction had 7 bases not matched to a gene; V was cut back by 4 bases and J by 8 bases. The CDR3 region has the DNA TGTGCCAGCAGCCCGCAACAGGGGGGGGAAGCTTTCTTT. It specifies CASSPQQGGEAFF.

The chain is built from TRBV3-1 (or the pseudogene TRBV3-2) and TRBJ2-7; D might be TRBD2 (5 bases). This CDR3 is built from 19 residues. In germline, CDR1 is LGHDT, CDR2 YNNKEL (reference sequence). Trimming pared 0 bases from V and 2 bases from J, leaving 23 bases between. CDR3 amino acids: CASSQDWRPTTLPPYEQYF. The CDR3 nucleotides are TGTGCCAGCAGCCAAGATTGGAGGCCCACCACCCTCCCCCCCTACGAGCAGTACTTC.

The CDR3 coding sequence is TGTGCCAGCAGTGACGGTAGGGGCGTTACTGAAGCTTTCTTT. This encodes CASSDGRGVTEAFF. J is TRBJ1-1 and V is TRBV6-1; weak D call: TRBD1 (5 bases). Trimming took 3 bases from V and 5 from J, leaving 13 bases between them. Germline-derived CDR1 and CDR2 are MNHNS and SASEGT. There are 14 residues in the CDR3.

The gene calls are TRBV7-9 and TRBJ1-2, with 8 bases that match TRBD1. Per germline, CDR1 SEHNR and CDR2 FQNEAQ (reference sequence). This CDR3 is built from 14 residues. Unmatched junction bases numbered 9, after V lost 8 bases and J lost 4 bases. CDR3 coding DNA: TGTGCCAGCTCGGAGACAGGGGTGTCCTATGGCTACACCTTC. It codes for CASSETGVSYGYTF.

The chain carries TRBV10-1 and TRBJ2-2; TRBD1 matches 9 bases. CDR1 is WNHNN, CDR2 SYGVQD, per germline (reference sequence). This CDR3 has 15 amino acids. The V segment lost 2 bases and the J segment 3 bases; nucleotides outside the gene matches: 1. The CDR3 DNA reads TGCGCCAGCAGTGAGGGGGACAGGGACACCGGGGAGCTGTTTTTT. Translation gives CASSEGDRDTGELFF.

The chain combines TRBV9 with TRBJ1-6; D is ambiguous. V was clipped by 0 bases and J by 5 bases, with 6 bases between them. The CDR3 sequence is 14 residues long. The germline V gene has CDR1 SGDLS and CDR2 YYNGEE. DNA of the CDR3: TGTGCCAGCAGCGTAGTCGGTAATAATTCACCCCTCCACTTT. Translation gives CASSVVGNNSPLHF.

The J gene is TRBJ2-2, the V gene TRBV28, with 7 bases matching TRBD1. Germline V gene lookup returns CDR1 MDHEN and CDR2 SYDVKM. This CDR3 has 15 residues. The junction had 7 bases not matched to a gene; V was cut back by 3 bases and J by 6 bases. The CDR3 spells CASSLNRGSAGELFF. Here the CDR3 DNA reads TGTGCCAGCAGTTTGAACAGGGGTAGCGCCGGGGAGCTGTTTTTT.

The chain recombines TRBV6-2 or TRBV6-3 with TRBJ1-6; no clear D gene. Germline V gene sequence: CDR1 MNHEY, CDR2 SVGEGT. Trimming shortened V by 3 bases and J by 9 bases, and 9 bases separated the two germline ends. The CDR3 sequence is 13 residues long. For the CDR3, the DNA is TGTGCCAGCAGTTATTTCCGGGGTTCACCCCTCCACTTT. It yields the protein CASSYFRGSPLHF.

This clone was seen just once. The chain uses TRBV12-3 or TRBV12-4 and TRBJ1-1; perhaps TRBD1 as D (5 bases). Between the trimmed V and J ends, which lost 3 bases and 5 bases, there was a span of 10 bases. The CDR3 contains 13 residues. The CDR3 protein is CASSFARQTEAFF. The CDR3 DNA reads TGTGCCAGCAGTTTTGCAAGACAGACTGAAGCTTTCTTT.

This chain links TRBV6-2 or TRBV6-3 with TRBJ2-7, with a tentative D call TRBD2 (6 bases). Trimming took 6 bases from V and 5 from J, leaving 17 bases between them. The CDR3 sequence is 14 residues long. The V gene's germline CDR1 is MNHEY and CDR2 SVGEGT. The CDR3 region is CASSQPGSRHEQYF. The CDR3, as DNA: TGTGCCAGCAGCCAACCCGGGAGTCGGCACGAGCAGTACTTC.

In this sample, this clone turned up once. The chain carries TRBV6-5 and TRBJ2-1, with D tentatively TRBD1 (6 bases). The CDR3 is 15 residues long. V lost 2 bases, J lost 6 bases, and 14 bases lay in between. Germline loops: CDR1 MNHEY, CDR2 SVGAGI. This chain's CDR3 is CASSYNREMGNEQFF. CDR3 nucleotides: TGTGCCAGCAGTTACAACAGGGAGATGGGCAATGAGCAGTTCTTC.

The rearrangement uses TRBV6-5 and TRBJ2-7; TRBD2 might be the D (6 bases). Germline V lookup: CDR1 MNHEY, CDR2 SVGAGI. The CDR3 is 15 residues long. The ends were cut back, 6 bases at V and 4 bases at J, with 19 bases in the middle. The CDR3 sequence: CASSLGTASAYEQYF. CDR3 in DNA: TGTGCCAGCAGCCTCGGGACTGCTAGCGCGTACGAGCAGTACTTC.

The chain has TRBV5-1 and TRBJ2-1; 9 bases map to TRBD1. CDR1 is SGHRS and CDR2 is YFSETQ in the germline V gene. After removal of 5 bases from V and 8 bases from J, the junction contained 14 bases not matched to a gene. CDR3 size: 16 residues. CDR3 sequence (DNA): TGCGCCAGCAGATACACCGGGACAGGGCTTGAGGATGAGCAGTTCTTC. Amino acids: CASRYTGTGLEDEQFF. Full variable domain (remainder filled in from reference TRBV5-1 and TRBJ2-1): KAGVTQTPRYLIKTRGQQVTLSCSPISGHRSVSWYQQTPGQGLQFLFEYFSETQRNKGNFPGRFSGRQFSNSRSEMNVSTLELGDSALYLCASRYTGTGLEDEQFFGPGTRLTVL.

The genes are TRBV3-1 (or the pseudogene TRBV3-2) and TRBJ1-5; D not certain. The CDR3 sequence is 14 residues long. Germline loops: CDR1 LGHDT, CDR2 YNNKEL (reference sequence). Trimming removed 1 base from V and 4 bases from J, with 8 bases in between. The CDR3 loop is CASSQAVWNQPQHF. The CDR3 DNA follows: TGTGCCAGCAGCCAAGCGGTATGGAATCAGCCCCAGCATTTT.

The chain uses TRBV4-3 and TRBJ1-2; no reliable D call. Looked up from germline, CDR1 is LGHNA and CDR2 is YSLEER. The CDR3 totals 15 residues. Between the trimmed V and J ends, which lost 0 bases and 1 base, there was a span of 9 bases. CDR3 DNA sequence: TGCGCCAGCAGCCAAGATCTAACAGATAACTATGGCTACACCTTC. It encodes CASSQDLTDNYGYTF.

The genes are TRBV3-1 (or the pseudogene TRBV3-2) and TRBJ1-4, with 9 nucleotides matching TRBD1. V shed 4 bases, J shed 7 bases, and the junction held 13 bases outside the gene matches. Germline CDR1 reads LGHDT; CDR2 reads YNNKEL (reference sequence). CDR3 size: 17 residues. In DNA form, the CDR3 reads TGTGCCAGCAGCCCCGCTATCTGGACAGGGGTAACTGAAAAACTGTTTTTT. Its translation is CASSPAIWTGVTEKLFF.

The table lists this clone with a count of one. The rearrangement links TRBV3-1 (or the pseudogene TRBV3-2) to TRBJ2-4; maybe TRBD2 (5 bases). Germline assignment: CDR1 LGHDT and CDR2 YNNKEL (reference sequence). V was clipped by 2 bases and J by 4 bases, with 18 bases between them. The CDR3 covers 17 residues. The CDR3: CASSQPTLLADKNIQYF. CDR3 coding DNA: TGTGCCAGCAGCCAACCAACCCTCCTAGCAGATAAAAACATTCAGTACTTC.

The V call is TRBV2, the J call TRBJ1-5; 9 bases align to TRBD1. V was clipped by 4 bases and J by 3 bases; unmatched bases: 13. Germline-derived CDR1 and CDR2 are SNHLY and FYNNEI. This CDR3 is built from 18 residues. The CDR3 loop is CASSGSGDRAVSNQPQHF. CDR3 bases: TGTGCCAGCAGTGGATCCGGGGACAGGGCCGTCTCCAATCAGCCCCAGCATTTT.

V gene TRBV4-3 combines with J gene TRBJ1-3; D gene ambiguous. Germline-derived CDR1 and CDR2 are LGHNA and YSLEER. V shed 4 bases and J shed 2 bases, with 9 bases lying between them. The CDR3 has 14 amino acids. CDR3 residues: CASSPVVAGNTIYF. The DNA of the CDR3 is TGCGCCAGCAGCCCAGTGGTCGCTGGAAACACCATATATTTT.

This chain connects TRBV14 to TRBJ2-7; 7 nucleotides line up with TRBD1. In germline, CDR1 is SGHDN, CDR2 FVKESK. The CDR3 contains 15 residues. Trimming removed 5 bases from V and 5 bases from J; junction bases left unmatched: 12. CDR3 sequence: CASSRLITGDDEQYF. The CDR3 DNA reads as TGTGCCAGCAGCAGACTTATCACAGGGGATGACGAGCAGTACTTC.